The entry below gives a single T cell receptor beta chain sequence along with its context. No antigen is known for it. This sample was included in a study of PD-L1 blockade in urothelial cancer. With 2 bases clipped from V and 9 bases from J, the junction kept 3 bases outside the gene matches. The germline CDR1 and CDR2 sequences are MNHEY and SMNVEV (reference sequence). The CDR3 contains 15 residues. Patients had locally advanced or metastatic urothelial carcinoma. General study findings and limits: Lower than median blood TCR clonality before treatment predicted better survival. Tumor-associated TCR clones expanded more in blood at 3 weeks in patients with durable benefit.

Sequencing was performed with immunoSEQ multiplex PCR; in TCRdb, only in-frame clones are kept and a portion is missing. Of tens of thousands of clones listed, 82% are singletons. The clonotype was recovered from a man between 65 and 85 years old with urothelial cancer. The chain recombines TRBV27 with TRBJ2-1; 14 nucleotides match TRBD2. This material consisted of PBMCs, taken around atezolizumab (anti-PD-L1) treatment. The CDR3, as DNA: TGTGCCAGCAGTTTAGGGACTAGCGGGAGCGGTGAGCAGTTCTTC. It encodes CASSLGTSGSGEQFF.